This T cell receptor (beta chain) was sequenced in a study of breast tumors, draining lymph nodes, adjacent tissues (TCRdb year 2016). General notes on the study: In breast cancer patients, the study compared the TCR beta repertoires of tumor, adjacent nontumor tissue and axillary lymph nodes. The study was designed to assess the relationships and possible T-cell exchange between tumor, surrounding tissue and draining lymph node repertoires in human breast cancer.

Lymph node samples came from the axillary draining lymph nodes of breast cancer patients. On the study overall, not on this receptor specifically: The data were judged consistent with most tumor T cells deriving from the lymph node and then expanding within tumor tissue. Tumor T-cell repertoires showed less diversity than lymph node repertoires and more diversity than nontumor tissue repertoires, and tumor T-cell repertoires showed preferential V and J gene usage. The conclusion that tumor T cells originate in lymph nodes was presented as consistent with a hypothesis rather than as directly demonstrated. The similarity between tumor and nontumor tissue repertoires was significantly greater in luminal-like breast cancer than in basal-like breast cancer.

This clonotype was seen ten or more times. Its cognate antigen has yet to be identified. Base qualities are not provided; no much larger clone lies one nucleotide away. The germline V end is reduced by 5 bases and the J end by 1 base; junction bases left unmatched: 3. The germline V gene (reference sequence) sets CDR1 to DFQATT and CDR2 to SNEGSKA. CDR3 length: 14 amino acids, cysteine to phenylalanine. The only DNA kept is the CDR3, 42 bases in frame from the first base. The instrument given in TCRdb is Illumina HiSeq 2000. Multiplex PCR amplification was used to build the TCR beta chain libraries. The amplified TCR beta chain products were analyzed by high-throughput sequencing. The public reads were reprocessed in TCRdb via fastp at Q25 and MiXCR, keeping in-frame beta chains. Rows are combined by CDR3 protein, so each entry shows the most common genes and DNA. The sample table lists nearly 200,000 distinct CDR3 sequences, around 29% of them with a count of one. The ten largest make up approximately 4.3% of the sample.

Material: axillary lymph node tissue. This receptor was obtained from a female donor with breast cancer. Some clones in this sample may be carry-over from other donors' samples. The sequence links TRBV20-1 to TRBJ2-3; 10 bases in the junction line up with TRBD2. The sequenced DNA: TGCAGTGCTCTAGCGGGAGCTGGCACAGATACGCAGTATTTT. This encodes CSALAGAGTDTQYF.